These 4 T cell receptor beta chains originate from one sample sequenced in a study of T cell clonality in common variable immunodeficiency. TCRdb's copy holds only in-frame clones and misses some; the assay was immunoSEQ multiplex PCR. The sample is made up of about 31,000 clones, none counted only once. Sequenced input: peripheral blood mononuclear cells. The source is a person aged 18 to 75 in good health.

This clone was picked up many times. The sequenced fragment ends 3 residues before the CDR3 boundary, so the rest is inferred from the germline J gene. This rearrangement joins TRBV7-2 to TRBJ1-1; maybe TRBD1 (5 bases). Per germline, CDR1 SGHTA and CDR2 FQGNSA. This CDR3 region has 14 residues. The V and J ends lost 5 bases and 4 bases respectively, with 14 bases between them. CDR3 in amino acids: CASSLRRGSTEAFF. The covered CDR3 bases are TGTGCCAGCAGCCTAAGGCGGGGGAGCACTGAA.

This clone has a count of ten or more. CDR3 residues: CASSLVQGATSSYNSPLHF. CDR3 DNA, as far as it was read: TGCGCCAGCAGCTTAGTACAGGGGGCGACTAGCTCCTATAATTCACCC. V is TRBV5-1 and J is TRBJ1-6; 9 bases line up with TRBD1. The read finishes 3 residues shy of the CDR3 end, and the germline J gene is used to complete it. The V gene's germline CDR1 is SGHRS and CDR2 YFSETQ. The CDR3 spans 19 residues. The trim removed 2 bases at V and 0 bases at J, leaving 9 bases unmatched.

This clone was recorded at least ten times. The CDR3 is cut off 3 residues early in the read; its end comes from the germline J gene. The chain uses TRBV5-1 and TRBJ2-1; a weak D match, TRBD1 (5 bases). Trimming left V 0 bases short and J 0 bases short, with 10 bases between. CDR3 length equals 16 residues. Per germline, CDR1 SGHRS and CDR2 YFSETQ. The CDR3 DNA, read in part, is TGCGCCAGCAGCTTGGGACAGCAAAGCTCCTACAATGAG. It translates to CASSLGQQSSYNE. From start to end, the CDR3 is CASSLGQQSSYNEQFF.

The sample holds many counts of this clone. The read comes to an end 3 residues before the CDR3 does, leaving the germline J gene to fill in the end. The chain uses TRBV2 and TRBJ2-7, with TRBD1 matching over 8 bases. This CDR3 is built from 16 residues. Germline V gene data show CDR1 as SNHLY and CDR2 as FYNNEI. The junction had 8 bases not matched to a gene; V was cut back by 0 bases and J by 4 bases. CDR3 DNA (partial): TGTGCCAGCAGTGAAGCAGGCCAGGGGGCGGTGTACGAG. It specifies CASSEAGQGAVYE. The whole CDR3 is CASSEAGQGAVYEQYF.